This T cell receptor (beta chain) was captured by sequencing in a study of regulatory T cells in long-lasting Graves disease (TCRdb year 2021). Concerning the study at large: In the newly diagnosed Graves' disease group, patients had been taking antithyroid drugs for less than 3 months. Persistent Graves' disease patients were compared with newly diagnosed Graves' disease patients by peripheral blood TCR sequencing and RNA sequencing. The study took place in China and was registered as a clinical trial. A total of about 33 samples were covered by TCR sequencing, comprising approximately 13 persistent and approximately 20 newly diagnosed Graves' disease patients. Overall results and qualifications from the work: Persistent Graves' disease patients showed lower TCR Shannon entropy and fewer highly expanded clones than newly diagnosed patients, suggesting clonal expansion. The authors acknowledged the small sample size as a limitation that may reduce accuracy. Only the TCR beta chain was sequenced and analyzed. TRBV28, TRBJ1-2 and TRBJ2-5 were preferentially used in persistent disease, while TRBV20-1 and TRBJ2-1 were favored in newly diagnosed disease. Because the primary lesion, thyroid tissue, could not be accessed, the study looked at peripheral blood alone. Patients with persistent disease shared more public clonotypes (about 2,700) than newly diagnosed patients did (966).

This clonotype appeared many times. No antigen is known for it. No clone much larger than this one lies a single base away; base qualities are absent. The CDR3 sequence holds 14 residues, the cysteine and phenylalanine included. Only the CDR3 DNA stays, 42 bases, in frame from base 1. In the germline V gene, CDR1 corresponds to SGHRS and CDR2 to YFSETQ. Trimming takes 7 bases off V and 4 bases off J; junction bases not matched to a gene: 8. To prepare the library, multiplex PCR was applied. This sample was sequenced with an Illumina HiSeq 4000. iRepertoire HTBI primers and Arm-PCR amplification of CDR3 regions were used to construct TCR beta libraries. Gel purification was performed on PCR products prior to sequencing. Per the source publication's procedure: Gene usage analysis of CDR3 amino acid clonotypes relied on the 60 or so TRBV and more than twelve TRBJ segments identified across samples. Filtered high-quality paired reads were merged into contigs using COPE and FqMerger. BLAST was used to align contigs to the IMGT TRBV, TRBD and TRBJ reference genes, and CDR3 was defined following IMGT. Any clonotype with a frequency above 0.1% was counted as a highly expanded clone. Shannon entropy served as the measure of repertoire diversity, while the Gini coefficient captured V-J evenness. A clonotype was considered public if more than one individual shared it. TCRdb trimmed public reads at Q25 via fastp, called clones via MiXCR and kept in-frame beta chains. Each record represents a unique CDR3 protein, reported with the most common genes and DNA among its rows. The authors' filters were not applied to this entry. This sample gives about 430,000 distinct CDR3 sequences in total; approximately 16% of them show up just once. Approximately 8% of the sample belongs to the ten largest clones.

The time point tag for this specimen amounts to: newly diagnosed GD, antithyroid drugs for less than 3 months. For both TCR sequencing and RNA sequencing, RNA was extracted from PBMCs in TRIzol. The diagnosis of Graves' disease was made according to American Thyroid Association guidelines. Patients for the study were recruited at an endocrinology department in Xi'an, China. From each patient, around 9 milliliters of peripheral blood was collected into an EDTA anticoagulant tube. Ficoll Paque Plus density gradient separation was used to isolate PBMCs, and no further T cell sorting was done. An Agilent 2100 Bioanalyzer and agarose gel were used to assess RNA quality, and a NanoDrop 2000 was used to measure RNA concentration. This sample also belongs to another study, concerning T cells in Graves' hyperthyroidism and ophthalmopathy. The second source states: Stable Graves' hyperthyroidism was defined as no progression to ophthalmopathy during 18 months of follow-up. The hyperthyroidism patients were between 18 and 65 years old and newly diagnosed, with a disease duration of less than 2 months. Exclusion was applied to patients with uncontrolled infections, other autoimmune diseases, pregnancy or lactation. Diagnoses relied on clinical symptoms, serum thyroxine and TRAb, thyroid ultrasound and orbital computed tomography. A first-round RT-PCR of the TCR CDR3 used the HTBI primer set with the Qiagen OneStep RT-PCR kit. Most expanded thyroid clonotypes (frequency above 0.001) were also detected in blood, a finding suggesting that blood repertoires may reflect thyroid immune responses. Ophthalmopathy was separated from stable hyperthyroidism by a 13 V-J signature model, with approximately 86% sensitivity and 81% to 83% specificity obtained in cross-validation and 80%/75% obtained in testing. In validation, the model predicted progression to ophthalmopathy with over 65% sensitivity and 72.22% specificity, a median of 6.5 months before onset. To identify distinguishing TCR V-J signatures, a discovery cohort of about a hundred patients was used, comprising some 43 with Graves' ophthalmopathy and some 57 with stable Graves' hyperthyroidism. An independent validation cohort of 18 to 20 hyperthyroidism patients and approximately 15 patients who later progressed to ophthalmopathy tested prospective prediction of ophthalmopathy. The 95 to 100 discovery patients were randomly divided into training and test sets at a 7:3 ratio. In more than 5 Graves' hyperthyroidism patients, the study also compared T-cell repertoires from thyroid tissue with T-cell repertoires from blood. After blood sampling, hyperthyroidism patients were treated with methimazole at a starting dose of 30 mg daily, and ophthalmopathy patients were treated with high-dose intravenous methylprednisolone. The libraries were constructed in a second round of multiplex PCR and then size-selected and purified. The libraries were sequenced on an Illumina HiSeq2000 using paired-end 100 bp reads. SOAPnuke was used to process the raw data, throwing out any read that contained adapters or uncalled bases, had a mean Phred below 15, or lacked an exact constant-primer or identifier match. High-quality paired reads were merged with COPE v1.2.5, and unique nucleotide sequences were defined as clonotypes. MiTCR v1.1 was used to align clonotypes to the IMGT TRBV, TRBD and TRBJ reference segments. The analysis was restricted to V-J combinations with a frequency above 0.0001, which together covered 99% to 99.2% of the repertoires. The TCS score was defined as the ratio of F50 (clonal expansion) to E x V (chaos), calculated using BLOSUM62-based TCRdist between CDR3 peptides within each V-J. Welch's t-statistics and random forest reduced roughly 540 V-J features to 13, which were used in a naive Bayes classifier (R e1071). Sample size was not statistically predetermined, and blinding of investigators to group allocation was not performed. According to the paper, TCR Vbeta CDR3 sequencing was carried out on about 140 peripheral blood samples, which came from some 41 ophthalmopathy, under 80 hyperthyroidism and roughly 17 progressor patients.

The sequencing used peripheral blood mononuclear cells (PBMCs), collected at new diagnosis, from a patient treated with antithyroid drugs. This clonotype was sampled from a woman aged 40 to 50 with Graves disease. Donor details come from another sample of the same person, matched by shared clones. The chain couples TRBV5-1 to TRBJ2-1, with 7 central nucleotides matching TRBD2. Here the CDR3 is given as CASGGGSGYNEQFF. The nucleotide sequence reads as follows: TGCGCCAGCGGAGGCGGGAGCGGTTACAATGAGCAGTTCTTC.